The 2 T cell receptor beta chains presented below share a single source sample, sequenced in a study of cytomegalovirus exposure and HLA in healthy donors. The repertoire was sequenced with immunoSEQ multiplex PCR; TCRdb's copy has only in-frame clones and lacks some. The repertoire holds some 290,000 clones, with 70% to 90% as singletons. The sequenced material came from PBMCs. The receptor source for this set is a young man in good health and CMV-seronegative.

This clone has a single count. The rearrangement links TRBV5-1 to TRBJ2-7; the D gene is possibly TRBD2 (6 bases). This CDR3 spans 14 amino acids. Trimming left V 3 bases short and J 2 bases short, with 12 bases between. Germline loops: CDR1 SGHRS, CDR2 YFSETQ. The CDR3 coding sequence is TGCGCCAGCAGCTCGGGCGGGGTTGCCTACGAGCAGTACTTC. It is translated as CASSSGGVAYEQYF.

The chain is built from TRBV6-1 and TRBJ2-5, with D maybe TRBD2 (7 bases). Germline CDR1 is MNHNS and CDR2 is SASEGT. Deletions cut 2 bases from V and 4 bases from J, with 14 bases between. The CDR3 has 15 residues. The CDR3 sequence: CASSERRGAGETQYF. The CDR3 coding sequence is TGTGCCAGCAGTGAAAGACGGGGGGCCGGAGAGACCCAGTACTTC.